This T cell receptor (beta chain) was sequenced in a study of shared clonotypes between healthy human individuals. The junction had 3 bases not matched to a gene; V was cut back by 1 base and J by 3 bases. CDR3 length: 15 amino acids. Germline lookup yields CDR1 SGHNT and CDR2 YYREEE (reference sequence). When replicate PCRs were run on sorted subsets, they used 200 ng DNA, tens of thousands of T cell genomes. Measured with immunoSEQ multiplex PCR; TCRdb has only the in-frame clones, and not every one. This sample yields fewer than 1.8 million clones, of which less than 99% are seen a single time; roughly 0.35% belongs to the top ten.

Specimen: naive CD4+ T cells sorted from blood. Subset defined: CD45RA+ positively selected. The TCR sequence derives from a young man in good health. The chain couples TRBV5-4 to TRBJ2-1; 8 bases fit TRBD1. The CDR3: CASSLRTGYYNEQFF. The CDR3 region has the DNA TGTGCCAGCAGCTTGCGGACAGGGTACTACAATGAGCAGTTCTTC.